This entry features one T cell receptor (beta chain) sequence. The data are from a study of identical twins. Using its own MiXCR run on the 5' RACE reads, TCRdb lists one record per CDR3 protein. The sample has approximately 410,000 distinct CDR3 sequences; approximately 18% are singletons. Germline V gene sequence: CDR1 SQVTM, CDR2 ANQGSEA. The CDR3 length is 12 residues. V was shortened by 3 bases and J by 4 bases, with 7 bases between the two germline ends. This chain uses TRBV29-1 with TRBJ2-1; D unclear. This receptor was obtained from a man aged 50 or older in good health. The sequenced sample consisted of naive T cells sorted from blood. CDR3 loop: CSVDGKYNEQFF. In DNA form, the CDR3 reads TGCAGCGTTGACGGTAAATACAATGAGCAGTTCTTC.